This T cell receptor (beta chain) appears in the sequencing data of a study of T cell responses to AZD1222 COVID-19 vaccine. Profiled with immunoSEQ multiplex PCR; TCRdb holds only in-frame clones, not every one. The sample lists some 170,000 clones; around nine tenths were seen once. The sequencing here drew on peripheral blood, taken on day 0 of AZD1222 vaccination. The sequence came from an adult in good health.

The CDR3 sequence is CASSLKGAGTEAFF. The CDR3 DNA reads as TGTGCCAGCAGCTTAAAGGGGGCCGGCACTGAAGCTTTCTTT. The chain employs TRBV7-3 and TRBJ1-1; 7 positions match TRBD1. Trimming took 1 base from V and 4 from J; bases not matched to a gene: 3. This CDR3 spans 14 amino acids. Germline V gene data show CDR1 as SGHTA and CDR2 as FQGTGA.